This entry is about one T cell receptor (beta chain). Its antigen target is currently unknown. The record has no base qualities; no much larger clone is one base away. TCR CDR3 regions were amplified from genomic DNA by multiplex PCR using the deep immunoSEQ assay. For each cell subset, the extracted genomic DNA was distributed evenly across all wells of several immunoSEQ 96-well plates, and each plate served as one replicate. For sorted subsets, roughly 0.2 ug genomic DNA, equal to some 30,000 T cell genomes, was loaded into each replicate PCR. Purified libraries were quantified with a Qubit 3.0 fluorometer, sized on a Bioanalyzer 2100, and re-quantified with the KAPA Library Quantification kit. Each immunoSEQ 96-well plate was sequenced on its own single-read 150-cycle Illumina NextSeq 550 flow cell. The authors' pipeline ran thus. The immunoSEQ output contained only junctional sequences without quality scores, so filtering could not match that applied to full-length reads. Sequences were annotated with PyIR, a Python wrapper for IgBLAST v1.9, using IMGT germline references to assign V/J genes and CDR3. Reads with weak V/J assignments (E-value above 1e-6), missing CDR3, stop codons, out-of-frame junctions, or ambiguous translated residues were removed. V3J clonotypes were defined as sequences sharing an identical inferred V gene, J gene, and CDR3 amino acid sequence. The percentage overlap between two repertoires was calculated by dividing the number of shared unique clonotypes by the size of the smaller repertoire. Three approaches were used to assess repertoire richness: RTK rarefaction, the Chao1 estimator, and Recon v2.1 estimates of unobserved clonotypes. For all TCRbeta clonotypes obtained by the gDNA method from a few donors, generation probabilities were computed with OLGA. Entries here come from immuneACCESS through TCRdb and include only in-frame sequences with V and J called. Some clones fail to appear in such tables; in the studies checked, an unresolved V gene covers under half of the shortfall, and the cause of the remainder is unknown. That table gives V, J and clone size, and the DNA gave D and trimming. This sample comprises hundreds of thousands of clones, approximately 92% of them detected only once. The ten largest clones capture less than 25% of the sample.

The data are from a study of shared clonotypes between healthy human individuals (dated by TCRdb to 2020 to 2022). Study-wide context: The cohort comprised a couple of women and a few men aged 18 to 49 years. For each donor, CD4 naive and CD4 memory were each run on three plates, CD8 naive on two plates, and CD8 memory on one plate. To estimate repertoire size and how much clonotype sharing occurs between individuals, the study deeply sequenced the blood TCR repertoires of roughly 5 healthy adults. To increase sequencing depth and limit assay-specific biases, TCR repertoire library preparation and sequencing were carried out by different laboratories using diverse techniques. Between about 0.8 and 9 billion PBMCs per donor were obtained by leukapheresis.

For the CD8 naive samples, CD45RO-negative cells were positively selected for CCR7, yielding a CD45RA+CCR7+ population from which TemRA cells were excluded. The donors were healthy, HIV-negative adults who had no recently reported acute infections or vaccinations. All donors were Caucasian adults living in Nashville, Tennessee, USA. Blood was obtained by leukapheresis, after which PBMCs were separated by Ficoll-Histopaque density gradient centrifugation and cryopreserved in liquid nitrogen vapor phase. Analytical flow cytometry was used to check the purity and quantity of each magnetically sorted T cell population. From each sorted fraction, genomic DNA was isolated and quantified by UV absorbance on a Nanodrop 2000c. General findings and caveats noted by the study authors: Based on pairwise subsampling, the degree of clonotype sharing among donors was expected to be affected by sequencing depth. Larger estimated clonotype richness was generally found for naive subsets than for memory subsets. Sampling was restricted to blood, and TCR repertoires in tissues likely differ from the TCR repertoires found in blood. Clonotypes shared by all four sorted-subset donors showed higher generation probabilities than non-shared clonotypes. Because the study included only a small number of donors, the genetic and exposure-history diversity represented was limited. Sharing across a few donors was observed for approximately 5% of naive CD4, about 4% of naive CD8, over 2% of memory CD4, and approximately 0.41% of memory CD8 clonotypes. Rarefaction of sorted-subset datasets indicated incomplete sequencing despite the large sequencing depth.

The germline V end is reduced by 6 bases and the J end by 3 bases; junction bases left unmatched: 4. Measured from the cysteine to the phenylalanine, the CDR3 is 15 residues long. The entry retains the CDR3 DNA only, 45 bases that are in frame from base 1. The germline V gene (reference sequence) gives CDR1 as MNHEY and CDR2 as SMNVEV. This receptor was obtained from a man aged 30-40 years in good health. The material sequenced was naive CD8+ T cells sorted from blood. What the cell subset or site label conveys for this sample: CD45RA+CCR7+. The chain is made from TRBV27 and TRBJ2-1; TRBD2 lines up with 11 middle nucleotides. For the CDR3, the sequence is CASSLTSGSYNEQFF. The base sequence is TGTGCCAGCAGCCTTACTAGCGGGAGCTACAATGAGCAGTTCTTC.